The T cell receptor (beta chain) described here comes from a study of CD8+ T cells in alopecia areata. Once RNA had been extracted, it was reverse transcribed into cDNA to act as the sequencing template. Libraries were prepared by immunoSEQ multiplex PCR; TCRdb keeps only in-frame clonotypes and omits some of them. The sample lists about 200,000 clones, around three fifths occurring once. General study points: Mice showed TCR sharing more clearly than patients did, possibly owing to HLA. An increase in clonality over normal scalp was evident in lesional scalp, especially alopecia totalis/universalis.

Concerning this clone itself: Its target is not known.

PBMCs provided sorted CD4+ and CD8+ T cells. The junction had 13 bases not matched to a gene; V was cut back by 0 bases and J by 9 bases. This CDR3 is 17 amino acids long. CDR1 and CDR2 from the germline V gene are LGHNA and YNFKEQ. Sequencing was performed on CD8+ T cells sorted from blood. The chain carries TRBV4-2 and TRBJ2-1; 8 bases align to TRBD2. The clonotype comes from a human donor in good health. This chain's CDR3 is CASSQDHSRTSYVEQFF. For the CDR3, the DNA is TGTGCCAGCAGCCAAGACCATTCAAGGACTAGCTATGTTGAGCAGTTCTTC.